This TCR beta chain was recovered during a study of blood T cells in healthy people across ages (dated by TCRdb to 2014 to 2015). For the wider study: In model experiments, template switching captured about one uniquely barcoded TCR beta cDNA molecule for every two T cells. Using deep sequencing normalized with unique cDNA molecular identifiers, the study measured how TCR beta repertoire diversity changes with age. The donors were divided into four age groups: young (average roughly 17 years), middle-aged (about 40), aged (about 62) and long-lived (roughly 86). The study analyzed two additional independent replicas of 1 million unique cDNA reads from the same blood draw for two donors, one aged 18 to 29 and one aged 80 or older. To avoid experimental bias, donors of different ages were randomly spread across the sequencing lanes.

Systemically healthy Caucasian individuals from Russia, 39 in total and aged about 6 to 90 years, were included as donors. Around 10 milliliters of peripheral blood were drawn from each donor into EDTA-treated Vacutainer tubes. Ficoll-Paque density-gradient centrifugation was used to isolate PBMCs, with at least 6.5 million obtained per sample. Total RNA was extracted from PBMCs with Trizol reagent, with at least 5.5 micrograms obtained per sample. For every donor, an aliquot of PBMCs went through flow cytometry to measure the percentages of naive CD45RAhigh/CD27high T cells. The germline V gene encodes CDR1 SGDLS and CDR2 YYNGEE. V drops 3 bases and J drops 3 bases, leaving 15 bases in between. The CDR3 runs 15 residues from the cysteine to the phenylalanine. The DNA shown is the 45-base CDR3, in frame from base 1. General findings and caveats noted by the study authors: Because the CMV infection status of the donors was unknown, age-related changes in expanded clonotypes may potentially have been confounded. Since profiling was done on bulk unsorted PBMCs, naive and antigen-experienced compartments could not be conclusively compared. Observed TCR beta diversity correlated strongly with the percentage of naive T cells measured by flow cytometry. Estimates of total diversity from one million sequenced T cells were regarded as lower bounds and underestimates. As age increased, observed TCR beta diversity per million T cells dropped in a roughly linear way, and a significant reduction was already evident by age 40. Compared with the aged group, more naive CD4+ T cells, fewer expanded clones and increased TCR diversity were shown by the long-lived group, suggesting age selection.

The library came from 5' RACE. The listed sequencing device is Illumina HiSeq 2500. A second PCR of about 7 to 12 cycles was run with a J-beta primer mix and a sample-barcoded 5' primer. A template-switch 5' adaptor carrying 12 random nucleotides introduced a unique molecular identifier onto each TCR beta cDNA molecule. Each sample yielded at least 3 million CDR3-containing paired-end reads. First-strand cDNA was synthesized from all RNA with the Mint cDNA synthesis kit, primed by a TRBC-specific oligonucleotide. Following uracil-DNA glycosylase treatment, a first 18-cycle PCR with universal primers M1SS and BC2_uni_R was performed on all cDNA. As for how the authors treated the data: Normalization of each sample was performed by random selection of 1 million high-quality reads, each carrying a distinct molecular identifier. Instead of being binned into consensus sequences, reads that shared molecular identifiers were thrown out. MiTCR, run with a Q25 quality threshold and the strictest error-elimination algorithm, handled CDR3 identification, clonotype clustering and error correction. Lower-bound total TCR beta diversity was estimated with a nonparametric unseen species model using Euler transformation. In-frame beta chains were kept once TCRdb had trimmed the public reads at Q25 with fastp and called clones with MiXCR. Rows are combined by CDR3 protein, so each entry shows the most common genes and DNA. For this entry, the V and J calls and clone size follow TCRdb and not the study's own pipeline. This sample gives approximately 940,000 distinct CDR3 sequences in total; roughly 50% of them show up just once. 10% to 15% of the sample lies in the top ten.

Turning to this clonotype: What antigen it recognizes has not been identified. No per-base quality is available; no much larger clone lies one base away.

The specimen was blood. The sequence joins TRBV9 to TRBJ1-2; the D gene cannot be named for sure. This TCR came from a man younger than 40 in good health. CDR3 loop: CASSAGEGGDYGYTF. The nucleotides are TGTGCCAGCAGCGCCGGGGAGGGCGGAGACTATGGCTACACCTTC.